The rows below give T cell receptor beta chains drawn from one sample of a study of blood T cells in healthy people across ages. TCRdb processed the 5' RACE reads anew with MiXCR; each CDR3 protein has one entry. The table has 780,000 or so distinct CDR3 sequences, about 55% seen once. Input material: blood. The receptors were gathered from a man aged 80 or over in good health. The CDR3 runs from the conserved cysteine through the conserved F or W.

v_call cdr3_length cdr3_aa
TRBV3-1 14 CASSGTGANQPQHF
TRBV24-1 14 CATRTGQSTDTQYF
TRBV7-8 14 CASSPIAGYNEQFF
TRBV6-5 15 CASSYFGVLTDTQYF
TRBV20-1 13 CSAPSGMGETQYF
TRBV7-3 15 CASSLPGQGINEQFF
TRBV30 14 CAGSGDNLYNEQFF
TRBV7-9 16 CASSFIGQGMSDEQFF
TRBV2 14 CASSPLWYQETQYF
TRBV5-1 18 CASSQINWSRGNTGELFF
TRBV7-3 14 CASSLRLAAGEQYF
TRBV29-1 12 CSGSGKNTGAFF
TRBV9 16 CASSGGASGREDEQFF
TRBV25-1 12 CASSNLGETQYF
TRBV6-2/TRBV6-3 13 CASSPGGPYEQYF
TRBV29-1 11 CSGGDRQLRYF
TRBV20-1 16 CSARDSASGRHNEQFF
TRBV2 13 CASSGRPNYGYTF
TRBV20-1 15 CSARELLGGTDTQYF
TRBV27 15 CASSFGLAGSDEQYF
TRBV5-1 17 CASSGGTGAFSYNEQFF
TRBV18 13 CASSGGAYYEQYF
TRBV25-1 13 CASHRYGDTEAFF
TRBV7-2 16 CASSLRTSGIYNEQFF
TRBV7-9 14 CASSFDIGEETQYF
TRBV12-3/TRBV12-4 14 CASGLAGGPSEQFF
TRBV28 14 CASRGGGPHYGYTF
TRBV21-1 13 CASFRDRGTEQYF
TRBV12-3/TRBV12-4 13 CASSGHSQETQYF
TRBV15 17 CATSRDRPPGLGETQYF
TRBV28 11 CASSAPYEQYF
TRBV20-1 14 CSARERENANEQFF
TRBV20-1 11 CSAGPEGTQYF
TRBV7-8 16 CASSLEVGRSSYEQYF
TRBV20-1 15 CSARRSGTTNEKLFF
TRBV20-1 13 CSARREGPGELFF
TRBV7-2 14 CASSSGVRYNEQFF
TRBV7-2 15 CASSPWSGGRSEQFF